This entry features one TCR beta chain sequence. Its antigen is unknown. The sample comes from a study of monozygotic twins with inflammatory bowel disease. Collection yielded 2 to 2.5 ml of blood per donor. Overall study findings and caveats: Evidence failed to back one strong IBD-linked signal or clonotype. Lower TCRbeta diversity (inverse Simpson) was seen in IBD patients than in healthy co-twins.

Total RNA input per TCR library was roughly 3,500 ng. TCRdb reworked the 5' RACE reads into one entry per CDR3 protein, no DNA. Recorded here are around 220,000 distinct CDR3 sequences; the top ten clones represent roughly 7.5%. The CDR3 runs 14 residues. The germline gives CDR1 MDHEN, CDR2 SYDVKM. This sequence joins TRBV28 and TRBJ2-7; TCRdb lists TRBD2, though no DNA is available to test this call. The clonotype was recovered from a human donor with ulcerative colitis or Crohn's disease, or a healthy co-twin of an affected twin (not recorded which). The specimen was blood. The CDR3: CASSYSGTSYEQYF.